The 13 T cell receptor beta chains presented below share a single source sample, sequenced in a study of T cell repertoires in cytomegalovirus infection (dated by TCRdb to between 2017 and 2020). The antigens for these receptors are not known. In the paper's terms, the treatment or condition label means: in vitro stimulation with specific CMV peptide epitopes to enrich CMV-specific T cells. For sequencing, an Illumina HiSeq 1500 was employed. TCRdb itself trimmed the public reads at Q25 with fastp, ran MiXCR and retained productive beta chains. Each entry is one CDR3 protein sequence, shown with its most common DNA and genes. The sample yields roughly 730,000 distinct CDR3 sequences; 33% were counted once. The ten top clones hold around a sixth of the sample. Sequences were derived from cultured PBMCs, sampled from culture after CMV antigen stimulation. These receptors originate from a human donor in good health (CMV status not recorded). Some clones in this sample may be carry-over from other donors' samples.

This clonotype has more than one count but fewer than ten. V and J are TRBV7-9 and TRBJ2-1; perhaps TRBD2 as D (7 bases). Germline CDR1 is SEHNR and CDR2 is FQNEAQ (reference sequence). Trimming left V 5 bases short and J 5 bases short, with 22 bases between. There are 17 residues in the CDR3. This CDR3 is CASSPDLGGGRHNEQFF. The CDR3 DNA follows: TGTGCCAGCAGCCCGGATCTAGGGGGGGGCCGTCACAATGAGCAGTTCTTC. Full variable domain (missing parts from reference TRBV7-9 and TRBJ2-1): DTGVSQNPRHKITKRGQNVTFRCDPISEHNRLYWYRQTLGQGPEFLTYFQNEAQLEKSRLLSDRFSAERPKGSFSTLEIQRTEQGDSAMYLCASSPDLGGGRHNEQFFGPGTRLTVL.

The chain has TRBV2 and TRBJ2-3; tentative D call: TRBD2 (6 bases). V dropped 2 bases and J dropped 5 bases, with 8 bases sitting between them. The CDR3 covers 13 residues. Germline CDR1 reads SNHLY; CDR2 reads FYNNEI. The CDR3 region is CASSERLGDTQYF. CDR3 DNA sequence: TGTGCCAGCAGTGAAAGACTAGGAGATACGCAGTATTTT.

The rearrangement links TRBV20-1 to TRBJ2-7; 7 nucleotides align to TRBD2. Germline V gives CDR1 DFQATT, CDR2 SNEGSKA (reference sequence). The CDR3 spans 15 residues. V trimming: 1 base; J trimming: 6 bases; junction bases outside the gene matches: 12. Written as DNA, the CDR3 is TGCAGTGCTAGAGCTGGGGGGGGGACGGGTATCGAGCAGTACTTC. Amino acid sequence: CSARAGGGTGIEQYF.

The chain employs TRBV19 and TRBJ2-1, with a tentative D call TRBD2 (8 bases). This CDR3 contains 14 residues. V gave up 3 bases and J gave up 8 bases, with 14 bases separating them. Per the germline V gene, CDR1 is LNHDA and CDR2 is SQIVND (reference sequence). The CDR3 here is CASSIPGGGDEQFF. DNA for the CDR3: TGTGCCAGTAGTATCCCGGGAGGGGGCGATGAGCAGTTCTTC.

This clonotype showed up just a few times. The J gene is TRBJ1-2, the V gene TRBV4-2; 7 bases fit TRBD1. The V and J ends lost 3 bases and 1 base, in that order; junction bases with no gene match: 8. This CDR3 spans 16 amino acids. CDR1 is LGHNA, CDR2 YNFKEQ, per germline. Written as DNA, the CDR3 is TGTGCCAGCAGCCACGGACAGGCCGCGGGTAACTATGGCTACACCTTC. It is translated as CASSHGQAAGNYGYTF.

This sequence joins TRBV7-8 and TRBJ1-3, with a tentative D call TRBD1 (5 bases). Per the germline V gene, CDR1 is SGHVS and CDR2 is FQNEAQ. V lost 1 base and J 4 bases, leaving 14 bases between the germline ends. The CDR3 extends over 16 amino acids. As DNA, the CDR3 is TGTGCCAGCAGCTTAGGCCCGGGGCTGTCAGGAAACACCATATATTTT. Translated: CASSLGPGLSGNTIYF.

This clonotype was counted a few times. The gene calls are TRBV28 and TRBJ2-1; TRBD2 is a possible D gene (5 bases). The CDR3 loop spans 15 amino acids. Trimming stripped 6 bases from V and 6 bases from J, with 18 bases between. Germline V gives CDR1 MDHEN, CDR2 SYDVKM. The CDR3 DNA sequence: TGTGCCAGCAGGGAGGCGGCTAGCAGGATCAATGAGCAGTTCTTC. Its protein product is CASREAASRINEQFF.

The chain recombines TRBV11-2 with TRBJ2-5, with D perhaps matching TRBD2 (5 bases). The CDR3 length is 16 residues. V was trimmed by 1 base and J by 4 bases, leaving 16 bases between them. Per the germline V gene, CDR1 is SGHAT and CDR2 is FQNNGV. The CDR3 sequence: CASSLGAGGFGETQYF. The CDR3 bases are TGTGCCAGCAGCTTAGGAGCAGGCGGGTTCGGAGAGACCCAGTACTTC.

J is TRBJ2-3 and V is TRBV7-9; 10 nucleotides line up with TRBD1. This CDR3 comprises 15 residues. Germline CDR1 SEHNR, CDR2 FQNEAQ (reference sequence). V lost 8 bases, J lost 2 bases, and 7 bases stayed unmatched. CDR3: CASGGTGEYTDTQYF. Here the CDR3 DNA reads TGTGCCAGCGGTGGGACAGGGGAATACACAGATACGCAGTATTTT.

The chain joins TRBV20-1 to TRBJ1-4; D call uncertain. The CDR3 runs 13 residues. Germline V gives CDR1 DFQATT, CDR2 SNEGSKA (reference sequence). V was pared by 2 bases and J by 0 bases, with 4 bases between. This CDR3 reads CSARRATNEKLFF. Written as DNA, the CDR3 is TGCAGTGCTAGAAGGGCAACTAATGAAAAACTGTTTTTT.

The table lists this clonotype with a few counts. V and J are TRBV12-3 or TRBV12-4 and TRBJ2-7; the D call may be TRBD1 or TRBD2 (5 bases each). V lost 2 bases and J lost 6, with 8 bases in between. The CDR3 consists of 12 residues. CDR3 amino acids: CASSLWGSEQYF. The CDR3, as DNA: TGTGCCAGCAGTTTATGGGGGTCCGAGCAGTACTTC.

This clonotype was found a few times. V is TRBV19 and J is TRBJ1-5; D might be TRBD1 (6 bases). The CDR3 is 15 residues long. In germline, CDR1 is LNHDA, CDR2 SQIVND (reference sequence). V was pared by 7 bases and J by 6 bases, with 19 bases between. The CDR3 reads CASKKQGWGLQPQHF. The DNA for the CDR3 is TGTGCCAGTAAGAAACAGGGATGGGGTCTTCAGCCCCAGCATTTT.

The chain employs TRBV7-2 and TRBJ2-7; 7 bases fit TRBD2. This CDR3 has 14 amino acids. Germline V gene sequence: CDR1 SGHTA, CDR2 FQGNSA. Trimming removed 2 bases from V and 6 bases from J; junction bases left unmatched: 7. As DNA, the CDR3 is TGTGCCAGCAGCTTAAGGTGGGAGGGCTCCGAGCAGTACTTC. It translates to CASSLRWEGSEQYF. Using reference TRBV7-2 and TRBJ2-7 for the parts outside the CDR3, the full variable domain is GAGVSQSPSNKVTEKGKDVELRCDPISGHTALYWYRQSLGQGLEFLIYFQGNSAPDKSGLPSDRFSAERTGGSVSTLTIQRTQQEDSAVYLCASSLRWEGSEQYFGPGTRLTVT.